This T cell receptor beta chain was found in a study of T cell changes during pregnancy in multiple sclerosis. Here immunoSEQ multiplex PCR was the method, and the copy in TCRdb shows in-frame clones only, minus some. The sample includes around 57,000 clones, around 92% of them seen just once. This CDR3 has 15 residues. Germline CDR1 is MDHEN and CDR2 is SYDVKM. V shed 2 bases and J 5 bases; nucleotides not matched to a gene: 6. This receptor was taken from a female donor in good health, enrolled as a control in a pregnancy study. The chain links TRBV28 to TRBJ1-1; 9 bases map to TRBD1. The specimen comprised peripheral blood, sampled in the third trimester of pregnancy. CDR3 region: CASSLPTGGWTEAFF. In DNA, the CDR3 is TGTGCCAGCAGTTTACCAACAGGGGGCTGGACTGAAGCTTTCTTT.